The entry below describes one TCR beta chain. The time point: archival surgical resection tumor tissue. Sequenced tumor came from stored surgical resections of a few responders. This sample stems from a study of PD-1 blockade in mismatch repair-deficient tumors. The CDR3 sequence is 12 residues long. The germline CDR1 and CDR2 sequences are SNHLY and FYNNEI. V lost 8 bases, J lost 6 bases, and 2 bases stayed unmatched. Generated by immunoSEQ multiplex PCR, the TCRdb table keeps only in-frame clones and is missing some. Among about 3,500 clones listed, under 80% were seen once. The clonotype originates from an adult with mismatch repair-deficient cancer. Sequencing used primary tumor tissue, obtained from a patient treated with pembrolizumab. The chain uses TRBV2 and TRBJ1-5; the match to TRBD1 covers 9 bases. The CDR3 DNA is TGTGCCAGCGAGGGACAGGGTCAGCCCCAGCATTTT. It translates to CASEGQGQPQHF. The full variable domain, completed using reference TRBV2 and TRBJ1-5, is EPEVTQTPSHQVTQMGQEVILRCVPISNHLYFYWYRQILGQKVEFLVSFYNNEISEKSEIFDDQFSVERPDGSNFTLKIRSTKLEDSAMYFCASEGQGQPQHFGDGTRLSIL.